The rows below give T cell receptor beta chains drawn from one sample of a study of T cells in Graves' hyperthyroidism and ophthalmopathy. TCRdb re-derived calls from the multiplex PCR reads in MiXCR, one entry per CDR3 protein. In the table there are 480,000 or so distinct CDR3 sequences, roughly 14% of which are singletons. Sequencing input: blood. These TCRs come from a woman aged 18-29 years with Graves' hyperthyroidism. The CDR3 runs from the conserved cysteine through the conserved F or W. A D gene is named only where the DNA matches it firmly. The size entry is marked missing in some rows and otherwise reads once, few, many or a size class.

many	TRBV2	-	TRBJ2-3	TGTGCCAGCAGTGAAGGCCAGGTGACAGATACGCAGTATTTT	CASSEGQVTDTQYF
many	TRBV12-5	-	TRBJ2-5	TGTGCTAGTGGTCCATTAACCCCGGGACTTCCAAATGAAGAGACCCAGTACTTC	CASGPLTPGLPNEETQYF
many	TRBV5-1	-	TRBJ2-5	TGCGCCAGCAGCTCAGACAACGGACACGAAGAGACCCAGTACTTC	CASSSDNGHEETQYF
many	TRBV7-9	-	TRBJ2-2	TGTGCCAGCAGCCACCACCGGGCCGAGAACACCGGGGAGCTGTTTTTT	CASSHHRAENTGELFF
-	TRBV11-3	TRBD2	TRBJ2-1	TGTGCCAGCAGCTTAGATCGCCTAGCGGGAGGTGGGGAGCAGTTCTTC	CASSLDRLAGGGEQFF
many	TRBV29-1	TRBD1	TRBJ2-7	TGCAGCGTTGAGACGGACAGGGGCTACGAGCAGTACTTC	CSVETDRGYEQYF
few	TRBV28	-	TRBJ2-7	TGTGCCAGCAGCATTACTCCCGCAGGGACCTACGAGCAGTACTTC	CASSITPAGTYEQYF
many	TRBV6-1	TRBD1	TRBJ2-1	TGTGCCAGCAGTTCCGGACAGGGGGCCTGGGAGCAGTTCTTC	CASSSGQGAWEQFF
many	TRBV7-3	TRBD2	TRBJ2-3	TGTGCCAGCAGCTTTGCGGGAGCTACAGATACGCAGTATTTT	CASSFAGATDTQYF
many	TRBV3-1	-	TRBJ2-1	TGTGCCAGCAGAGAGACTGCCTACAATGAGCAGTTCTTC	CASRETAYNEQFF
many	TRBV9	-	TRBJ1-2	TGTGCCAGCAGCTCTGGCCTTCGCGGTGGCTACACCTTC	CASSSGLRGGYTF
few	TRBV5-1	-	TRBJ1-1	TGCGCCAGCAGCTTGGGAACAGCTACTGAAGCTTTCTTT	CASSLGTATEAFF
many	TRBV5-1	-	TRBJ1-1	TGCGCCAGCAGCTTGATTGGGGGAGCAAACACTGAAGCTTTCTTT	CASSLIGGANTEAFF
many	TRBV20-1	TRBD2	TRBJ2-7	TGCAGTGCCACGGGACTAGGGACCTACGAGCAGTACTTC	CSATGLGTYEQYF
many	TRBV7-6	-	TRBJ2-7	TGTGCCAGCAGCTCTTTCCGCACCTACGAGCAGTACTTC	CASSSFRTYEQYF
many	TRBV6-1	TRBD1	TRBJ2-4	TGTGCCAGCAGTACAGACAGGGGGACTTCAAACATTCAGTACTTC	CASSTDRGTSNIQYF
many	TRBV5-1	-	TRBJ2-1	TGCGCCAGCAGCTTGCCAGCCTACAATGAGCAGTTCTTC	CASSLPAYNEQFF
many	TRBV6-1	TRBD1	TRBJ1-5	TGTGCCAGCAGTCGGGACAGGGATAATCAGCCCCAGCATTTT	CASSRDRDNQPQHF
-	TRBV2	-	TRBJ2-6	TGTGCCAGCACTAGCTCTGGGGCCAACGTCCTGACTTTC	CASTSSGANVLTF
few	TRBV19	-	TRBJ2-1	TGTGCCAGTAGTACAGGGGCGGGAGTTGAGCAGTTCTTC	CASSTGAGVEQFF
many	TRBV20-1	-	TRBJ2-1	TGCAGTGCTGCAACATCTTATTGGAATGAGCAGTTCTTC	CSAATSYWNEQFF
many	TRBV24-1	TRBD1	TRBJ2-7	TGTGCCACTTCAGGCAGCGGGACAGGGATCTACGAGCAGTACTTC	CATSGSGTGIYEQYF
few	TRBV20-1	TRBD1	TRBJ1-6	TGCAGTGCGCTGAGACAGGGGCTCTATAATTCACCCCTCCACTTT	CSALRQGLYNSPLHF
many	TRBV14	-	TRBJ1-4	TGTGCCAGCAGCCAAGCGGCAGGGCATAATGAAAAACTGTTTTTT	CASSQAAGHNEKLFF
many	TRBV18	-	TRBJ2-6	TGTGCCAGCTCACGACTCAATCAAGCCTCTGGGGCCAACGTCCTGACTTTC	CASSRLNQASGANVLTF
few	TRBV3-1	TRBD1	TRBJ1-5	TGTGCCAGCAGCCAAGCGGACAGGGGAGTTCGGCAGCCCCAGCATTTT	CASSQADRGVRQPQHF
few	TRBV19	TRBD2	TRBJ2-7	TGTGCCAGTAGTTGGGGGACTAGCGGGTCTAGCTCCTACGAGCAGTACTTC	CASSWGTSGSSSYEQYF
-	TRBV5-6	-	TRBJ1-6	TGTGCCAGCAGCTTCCTGGACGGAAATAATTCACCCCTCCACTTT	CASSFLDGNNSPLHF
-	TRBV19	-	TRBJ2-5	TGTGCCAGTAGTATCAGTGGGTCAGAGACCCAGTACTTC	CASSISGSETQYF
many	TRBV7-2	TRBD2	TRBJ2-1	TGTGCCAGCAGCTTACGTCGACTAGCGGGAGGGCTAAAGTCAAATGAGCAGTTCTTC	CASSLRRLAGGLKSNEQFF
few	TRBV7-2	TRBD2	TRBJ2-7	TGTGCCAGCAGCGCATCTAGCGGGCTAAACTACGAGCAGTACTTC	CASSASSGLNYEQYF
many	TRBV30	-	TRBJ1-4	TGTGCCTGGAGGGATGTAGCTTCAACTAATGAAAAACTGTTTTTT	CAWRDVASTNEKLFF
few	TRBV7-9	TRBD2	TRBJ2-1	TGTGCCAGCAGCCAACCGCGGGAGAATCCCTACAATGAGCAGTTCTTC	CASSQPRENPYNEQFF
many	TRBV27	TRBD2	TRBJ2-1	TGTGCCAGCAGCCTAGCGGACTCCTACAATGAGCAGTTCTTC	CASSLADSYNEQFF
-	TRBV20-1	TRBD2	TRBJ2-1	TGCAGTGCTCAGACTAGCGGGAGGCGCTCCTACAATGAGCAGTTCTTC	CSAQTSGRRSYNEQFF
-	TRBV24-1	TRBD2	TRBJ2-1	TGTGCCACCAGTGGGGGAAAGCGGGAGCTCGAGTACAATGAGCAGTTCTTC	CATSGGKRELEYNEQFF
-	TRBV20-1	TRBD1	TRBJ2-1	TGCAGTGCTAGAGATCTTCGGGACAGGGCGAGCTCCTACAATGAGCAGTTCTTC	CSARDLRDRASSYNEQFF
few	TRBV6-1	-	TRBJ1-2	TGTGCCAGCAAACGCGGTGATGGCTACACCTTC	CASKRGDGYTF
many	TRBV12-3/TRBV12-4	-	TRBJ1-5	TGTGCCAGCAGTTTGAGGGGGGGGCGGATCAGTCAGCCCCAGCATTTT	CASSLRGGRISQPQHF
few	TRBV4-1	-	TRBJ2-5	TGCGCCAGCAGCCAAGAGGGGCCCAGCTTAGAGACCCAGTACTTC	CASSQEGPSLETQYF
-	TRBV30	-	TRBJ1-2	TGTGCCTCGAGTGTCTCCGGGACCCTCATCGGGGCTGGCTACATCTTC	CASSVSGTLIGAGYIF
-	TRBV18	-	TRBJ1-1	TGTGCCAGCTCACCAGCGGCCGGGAGGAACACTGAAGCTTTCTTT	CASSPAAGRNTEAFF
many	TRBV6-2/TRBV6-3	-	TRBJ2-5	TGTGCCAGCACAGACTGGGCCCAAGAGACCCAGTACTTC	CASTDWAQETQYF
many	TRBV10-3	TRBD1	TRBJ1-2	TGTGCCATCAGTGAGAGTTGGAATGGACAGGGGCGGTATGGCTACACCTTC	CAISESWNGQGRYGYTF
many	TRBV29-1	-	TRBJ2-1	TGCAGCGTTGATCTCCGACCAGGACTAGGGGGCAATGAGCAGTTCTTC	CSVDLRPGLGGNEQFF
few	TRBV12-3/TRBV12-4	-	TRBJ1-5	TGTGCCAGCACCAACCGCCTGGGGGGGCAGCCCCAGCATTTT	CASTNRLGGQPQHF
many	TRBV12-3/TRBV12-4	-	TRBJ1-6	TGTGCCAGCAGCTCGTGGTCCTATAATTCACCCCTCCACTTT	CASSSWSYNSPLHF
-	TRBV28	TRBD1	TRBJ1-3	TGTGCCAGCAGTTCCCCGGCGCCGGGACAGCGGGGAAACACCATATATTTT	CASSSPAPGQRGNTIYF
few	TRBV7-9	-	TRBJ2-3	TGTGCCAGCAGCCGCGAAGCGGCTAGCACAGATACGCAGTATTTT	CASSREAASTDTQYF
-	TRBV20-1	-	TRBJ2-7	TGCAGTGCTAGAGATAGCGGGACAGGTGCCTACGAGCAGTACTTC	CSARDSGTGAYEQYF
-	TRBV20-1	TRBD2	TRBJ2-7	TGCAGTGCCCGGACTAGCGGGAGTCTAGACCCCTACGAGCAGTACTTC	CSARTSGSLDPYEQYF
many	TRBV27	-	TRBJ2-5	TGTGCCAGCAGCAGACAGACTAAAGAGACCCAGTACTTC	CASSRQTKETQYF
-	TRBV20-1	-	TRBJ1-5	TGCAGTGCTTTTCCGGACGGAGGAACTCAGCCCCAGCATTTT	CSAFPDGGTQPQHF
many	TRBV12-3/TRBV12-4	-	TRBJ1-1	TGTGCCAGCAGACCTTACGGGAGGGCAGAAGCTTTCTTT	CASRPYGRAEAFF